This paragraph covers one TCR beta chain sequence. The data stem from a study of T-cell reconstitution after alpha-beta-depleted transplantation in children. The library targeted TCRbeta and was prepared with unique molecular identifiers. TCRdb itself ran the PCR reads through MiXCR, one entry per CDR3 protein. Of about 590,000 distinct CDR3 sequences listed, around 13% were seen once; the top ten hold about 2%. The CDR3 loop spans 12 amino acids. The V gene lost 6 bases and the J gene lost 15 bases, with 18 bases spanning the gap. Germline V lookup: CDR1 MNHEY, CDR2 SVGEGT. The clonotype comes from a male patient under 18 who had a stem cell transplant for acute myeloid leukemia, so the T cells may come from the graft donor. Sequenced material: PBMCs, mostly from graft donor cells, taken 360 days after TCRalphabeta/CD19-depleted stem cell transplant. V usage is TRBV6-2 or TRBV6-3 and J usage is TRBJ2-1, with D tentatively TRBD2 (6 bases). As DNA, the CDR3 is TGTGCCAGCAGCCACCCGACTAGGGGAGGGTTCTTC. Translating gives CASSHPTRGGFF.